The 32 T cell receptor beta chains listed next were all sequenced from one sample in a study of shared clonotypes between healthy human individuals. TCRdb's table, derived via immunoSEQ multiplex PCR, lists solely in-frame clones and lacks some. The repertoire includes around 2,100,000 clones, roughly 94% of them detected once, and roughly 1% sits in the top ten. Selected positively for CCR7 and CD45RO-negative, naive CD8 cells excluded terminally differentiated effector memory CD45RA+ cells. The specimen sequenced was naive CD8+ T cells sorted from blood. The receptor set was obtained from a young man in good health.

The chain employs TRBV27 and TRBJ2-3, with D hard to call. Germline CDR1 and CDR2: MNHEY and SMNVEV (reference sequence). The germline V and J ends were trimmed by 0 bases and 6 bases, with 7 bases remaining between them. This CDR3 comprises 13 residues. Here the CDR3 reads CASSLSSWDTQYF. As DNA, the CDR3 is TGTGCCAGCAGTTTATCGAGCTGGGATACGCAGTATTTT.

The rearrangement joins TRBV10-1 to TRBJ2-1, with TRBD2 matching 7 bases. Looked up from germline, CDR1 is WNHNN and CDR2 is SYGVQD (reference sequence). The CDR3 is 13 amino acids. J gave up 10 bases and V 5 bases, and 8 bases lay outside the gene matches. The CDR3 spells CASSWDYSGEQFF. The CDR3 nucleotides read TGCGCCAGCAGTTGGGACTATTCAGGAGAGCAGTTCTTC.

V usage is TRBV7-9 and J usage is TRBJ2-7, with D possibly matching TRBD1 (5 bases). This CDR3 region has 15 residues. Trimming removed 3 bases at V and 4 bases at J, with 16 bases between. Germline-derived CDR1 and CDR2 are SEHNR and FQNEAQ (reference sequence). The CDR3 region is CASSLPQGNAYEQYF. Written as DNA, the CDR3 is TGTGCCAGCAGCTTGCCGCAGGGAAATGCTTACGAGCAGTACTTC.

The table lists this clone with a few counts. The chain is built from TRBV27 and TRBJ1-6; 9 bases match TRBD1. In germline, CDR1 is MNHEY, CDR2 SMNVEV (reference sequence). J lost 7 bases, V lost 3 bases, and 4 bases had no gene match. The CDR3 is 15 residues long. This chain's CDR3 is CASSLGTGSNSPLHF. The CDR3 coding sequence is TGTGCCAGCAGTTTGGGGACAGGGTCCAATTCACCCCTCCACTTT.

This chain connects TRBV15 to TRBJ2-3, with D hard to call. V was clipped by 5 bases and J by 4 bases, with 7 bases between them. The CDR3 sequence is 12 residues long. Germline CDR1 and CDR2: LNHNV and YYDKDF (reference sequence). The CDR3 nucleotides are TGTGCCACCAGCCCCCGAGCAGATACGCAGTATTTT. This gives the protein CATSPRADTQYF.

J is TRBJ2-1 and V is TRBV5-1, with D possibly called TRBD1 or TRBD2 (6 bases each). The V end lost 4 bases, the J end lost 5 bases, and 16 bases lay between the germline ends. This CDR3 comprises 15 residues. Looked up from germline, CDR1 is SGHRS and CDR2 is YFSETQ. CDR3 region: CASSAWGAGNNEQFF. In DNA form, the CDR3 reads TGCGCCAGCAGCGCGTGGGGGGCTGGCAACAATGAGCAGTTCTTC.

This chain joins TRBV6-5 and TRBJ1-2; D unclear. The CDR3 is made up of 14 amino acids. V lost 5 bases to trimming and J lost 4 bases, with 14 bases between them. Germline CDR1 is MNHEY and CDR2 is SVGAGI. The CDR3 DNA reads TGTGCCAGCAGTGCTAACGACCTGGTCTATGGCTACACCTTC. Translation gives CASSANDLVYGYTF.

To note about this clone: The sample carries other DNA sequences with the same CDR3. CDR3 protein: CATSRDLGSPLHF. The CDR3 DNA is TGTGCCACCAGCAGAGATCTGGGTTCACCCCTCCACTTT. V usage is TRBV15 and J usage is TRBJ1-6; no reliable D call. Trimming removed 0 bases at V and 9 bases at J, with 6 bases between. There are 13 residues in the CDR3. CDR1 is LNHNV and CDR2 is YYDKDF in the germline V gene (reference sequence). Full variable domain (outside the CDR3, taken from reference TRBV15 and TRBJ1-6): DAMVIQNPRYQVTQFGKPVTLSCSQTLNHNVMYWYQQKSSQAPKLLFHYYDKDFNNEADTPDNFQSRRPNTSFCFLDIRSPGLGDTAMYLCATSRDLGSPLHFGNGTRLTVT.

About this clone: Other DNA variants within this sample encode the same CDR3. J is TRBJ1-1 and V is TRBV28; a possible D gene is TRBD1 (5 bases). The CDR3 is 13 amino acids. The germline gives CDR1 MDHEN, CDR2 SYDVKM. The ends were cut back, 3 bases at V and 1 base at J, with 6 bases in the middle. The CDR3 nucleotides read TGTGCCAGCAGTTTGGGGGGGAACACTGAAGCTTTCTTT. Amino acid sequence: CASSLGGNTEAFF.

This clone was counted only a few times. The chain recombines TRBV7-9 with TRBJ1-4; D is unclear. There are 12 residues in the CDR3. The V gene lost 1 base and the J gene lost 8 bases, with 5 bases spanning the gap. Germline V gene lookup returns CDR1 SEHNR and CDR2 FQNEAQ (reference sequence). As DNA, the CDR3 is TGTGCCAGCAGCTTAGGTTTGGAAAAACTGTTTTTT. Protein sequence: CASSLGLEKLFF.

This chain connects TRBV27 to TRBJ2-3; 14 nucleotides line up with TRBD2. Germline V CDR1 and CDR2: MNHEY, SMNVEV (reference sequence). The CDR3 runs 17 residues. The trim removed 7 bases at V and 2 bases at J, leaving 8 bases unmatched. CDR3 in amino acids: CASNPTSGGAFTDTQYF. The DNA of the CDR3 is TGTGCCAGCAACCCGACTAGCGGGGGGGCGTTCACAGATACGCAGTATTTT.

The chain joins TRBV29-1 to TRBJ2-1; D is perhaps TRBD1 (5 bases). The V gene lost 5 bases and the J gene lost 1 base, with 9 bases spanning the gap. The CDR3 loop spans 13 amino acids. Germline loops: CDR1 SQVTM, CDR2 ANQGSEA. The CDR3 DNA is TGCAGCGTTTCCTCAGGGTCCTACAATGAGCAGTTCTTC. Translated, it gives CSVSSGSYNEQFF.

The chain couples TRBV7-9 to TRBJ1-2; 9 nucleotides match TRBD1. V trimming: 2 bases; J trimming: 6 bases; junction bases outside the gene matches: 7. Germline V CDR1 and CDR2: SEHNR, FQNEAQ (reference sequence). This CDR3 spans 15 amino acids. Here the CDR3 DNA reads TGTGCCAGCAGCTTACGGGACAGGGATTTCAATGGCTACACCTTC. This sequence encodes CASSLRDRDFNGYTF.

The chain uses TRBV6-5 and TRBJ2-7; the D gene is possibly TRBD2 (6 bases). Germline values: CDR1 MNHEY, CDR2 SVGAGI. There are 13 residues in the CDR3. The germline V and J ends were trimmed by 6 bases and 2 bases, with 11 bases remaining between them. The chain's CDR3 is CASRRDLTYEQYF. The CDR3 bases are TGTGCCAGCAGACGGGACTTGACCTACGAGCAGTACTTC.

This clone was observed once. The rearrangement joins TRBV4-1 to TRBJ2-1, with a weak D call TRBD1 (5 bases). This CDR3 spans 14 amino acids. The germline V gene has CDR1 MGHRA and CDR2 YSYEKL. Trimming stripped 0 bases from V and 6 bases from J, with 9 bases between. The CDR3 region is CASSQDQGINEQFF. The CDR3 DNA reads as TGCGCCAGCAGCCAAGATCAGGGCATCAATGAGCAGTTCTTC.

The J gene is TRBJ2-7, the V gene TRBV14, with D unclear. The CDR3 covers 12 residues. Per the germline V gene, CDR1 is SGHDN and CDR2 is FVKESK. With 2 bases removed from V and 7 bases from J, the gap between germline ends came to 9 bases. The CDR3 reads CASSQSSGEQYF. The CDR3 region has the DNA TGTGCCAGCAGCCAATCCTCTGGTGAGCAGTACTTC.

The V and J genes are TRBV21-1 and TRBJ2-7; TRBD1, the D gene given by the table, was not confirmed from the DNA. TRBV21-1 is marked as a pseudogene. The CDR3 runs to 14 residues. The CDR3 DNA is TGTGCCAGCAGCAAAGAGGAGACAGGGTACGAGCAGTACTTC. Translation: CASSKEETGYEQYF.

This rearrangement joins TRBV4-3 to TRBJ2-7, with D possibly being TRBD2 (5 bases). The CDR3 consists of 14 residues. V gave up 0 bases and J gave up 3 bases, with 9 bases separating them. The germline CDR1 and CDR2 sequences are LGHNA and YSLEER. This CDR3 reads CASSQDSGFYEQYF. CDR3 sequence (DNA): TGCGCCAGCAGCCAAGATTCGGGATTCTACGAGCAGTACTTC.

The V call is TRBV5-6, the J call TRBJ2-1; 7 bases line up with TRBD1. CDR3 length: 16 amino acids. CDR1 is SGHDT, CDR2 YYEEEE, per germline. Trimming cost V 3 bases and J 3 bases; bases outside gene matches: 9. The CDR3 is CASSSYNGTVYNEQFF. The CDR3, as DNA: TGTGCCAGCAGCTCGTACAATGGGACAGTCTACAATGAGCAGTTCTTC.

The rearrangement joins TRBV28 to TRBJ1-5, with 8 bases identical to TRBD1. V lost 6 bases, J lost 2 bases, and 6 bases stayed unmatched. There are 15 residues in the CDR3. Germline V gene data show CDR1 as MDHEN and CDR2 as SYDVKM. The CDR3 nucleotides are TGTGCCAGCAGACCACAGGGGGTACGCAATCAGCCCCAGCATTTT. The encoded protein is CASRPQGVRNQPQHF.

The rearrangement joins TRBV7-9 to TRBJ1-2, with 8 bases aligning to TRBD1. This CDR3 has 14 amino acids. The V gene's germline CDR1 is SEHNR and CDR2 FQNEAQ (reference sequence). Trimming took 6 bases from V and 3 from J; bases not matched to a gene: 6. Here the CDR3 DNA reads TGTGCCAGCAGTTATGGACAGGGCGACTATGGCTACACCTTC. It yields the protein CASSYGQGDYGYTF.

This clone was picked up one time. Other nucleotide sequences in the sample specify the same CDR3. The V call is TRBV4-1, the J call TRBJ1-5, with D possibly TRBD1 on 5 matching bases. The CDR3 consists of 15 residues. Germline V CDR1 and CDR2: MGHRA, YSYEKL. V gave up 0 bases and J gave up 2 bases, with 8 bases separating them. The CDR3 DNA reads as TGCGCCAGCAGCCAAGAGCCGGGGGGCAATCAGCCCCAGCATTTT. It codes for CASSQEPGGNQPQHF.

The chain recombines TRBV30 with TRBJ2-2, with a possible D match to TRBD2 (5 bases). Germline CDR1 is GTSNPN and CDR2 is SVGIG (reference sequence). Trimming pared 3 bases from V and 7 bases from J, leaving 18 bases between. This CDR3 is built from 15 residues. The CDR3 spells CAWSVFGVAGGELFF. The CDR3 nucleotides are TGTGCCTGGAGCGTATTCGGGGTGGCAGGCGGGGAGCTGTTTTTT.

The chain recombines TRBV27 with TRBJ2-7; perhaps D is TRBD1 or TRBD2 (6 bases each). This CDR3 is built from 16 residues. Germline lookup yields CDR1 MNHEY and CDR2 SMNVEV (reference sequence). Between the trimmed V and J ends, which lost 2 bases and 4 bases, there was a span of 18 bases. The CDR3 nucleotides read TGTGCCAGCAGTTTAACCGTCCCCAGGGGAGGTTACGAGCAGTACTTC. Protein: CASSLTVPRGGYEQYF.

This clone is a singleton in its sample. J is TRBJ2-1 and V is TRBV7-6; D is uncertain. Per the germline V gene, CDR1 is SGHVS and CDR2 is FNYEAQ. The CDR3 contains 16 residues. V was pared by 5 bases and J by 3 bases, with 17 bases between. The CDR3 sequence is CASSPESASLYNEQFF. CDR3 DNA: TGTGCCAGCAGCCCGGAAAGCGCCTCCCTCTACAATGAGCAGTTCTTC.

The J gene is TRBJ2-7, the V gene TRBV6-5, with D possibly being TRBD1 (6 bases). Per the germline V gene, CDR1 is MNHEY and CDR2 is SVGAGI. Trimming stripped 2 bases from V and 4 bases from J, with 9 bases between. The CDR3 extends over 13 amino acids. The CDR3 DNA sequence: TGTGCCAGCAGTTACGGACAGATGTACGAGCAGTACTTC. Its translation is CASSYGQMYEQYF.

On this clone itself: Other DNA sequences in the same sample also yield this CDR3. The chain links TRBV7-9 to TRBJ2-3, with 7 positions matching TRBD2. Germline V gene data show CDR1 as SEHNR and CDR2 as FQNEAQ (reference sequence). Trimming took 1 base from V and 3 from J; bases not matched to a gene: 4. The CDR3 has 15 residues. The CDR3 nucleotides read TGTGCCAGCAGCTTAGGGCTAGCGGAGACAGATACGCAGTATTTT. Translated: CASSLGLAETDTQYF.

The CDR3 is CASSVTSVGGDTEAFF. CDR3 nucleotide sequence: TGTGCCAGCAGCGTCACCTCCGTGGGGGGTGATACTGAAGCTTTCTTT. The rearrangement links TRBV9 to TRBJ1-1, with D perhaps TRBD1 (5 bases). Between the trimmed V and J ends, which lost 2 bases and 5 bases, there was a span of 19 bases. Germline V gives CDR1 SGDLS, CDR2 YYNGEE. The CDR3 is 16 amino acids. Using reference TRBV9 and TRBJ1-1 for the parts outside the CDR3, the full variable domain is DSGVTQTPKHLITATGQRVTLRCSPRSGDLSVYWYQQSLDQGLQFLIQYYNGEERAKGNILERFSAQQFPDLHSELNLSSLELGDSALYFCASSVTSVGGDTEAFFGQGTRLTVV.

The chain carries TRBV19 and TRBJ1-1; D remains ambiguous. From germline, CDR1 is LNHDA and CDR2 SQIVND (reference sequence). There are 14 residues in the CDR3. Trimming removed 5 bases from V and 6 bases from J, with 16 bases in between. CDR3 loop: CASSLTGTSAEAFF. The CDR3 DNA sequence: TGTGCCAGTAGTCTAACGGGAACTTCAGCTGAAGCTTTCTTT.

The chain recombines TRBV19 with TRBJ1-2; 7 positions match TRBD1. The V and J ends lost 5 bases and 3 bases, in that order; junction bases with no gene match: 9. The CDR3 extends over 15 amino acids. Germline lookup yields CDR1 LNHDA and CDR2 SQIVND (reference sequence). This CDR3 reads CASSADREGYYGYTF. The CDR3 bases are TGTGCCAGTAGTGCCGACAGGGAAGGGTACTATGGCTACACCTTC. The full variable domain, rest sourced from reference TRBV19 and TRBJ1-2, is DGGITQSPKYLFRKEGQNVTLSCEQNLNHDAMYWYRQDPGQGLRLIYYSQIVNDFQKGDIAEGYSVSREKKESFPLTVTSAQKNPTAFYLCASSADREGYYGYTFGSGTRLTVV.

This sequence joins TRBV9 and TRBJ1-1, with D hard to call. The CDR3 is 12 amino acids. Trimming took off 3 bases at V and 5 bases at J, with 8 bases between the two ends. Germline V gene sequence: CDR1 SGDLS, CDR2 YYNGEE. The DNA for the CDR3 is TGTGCCAGCAGCGCCCTCGGGACTGAAGCTTTCTTT. Translating it yields CASSALGTEAFF.

The chain combines TRBV19 with TRBJ1-4; perhaps TRBD1 as D (5 bases). The CDR3 spans 21 residues. CDR1 is LNHDA and CDR2 is SQIVND in the germline V gene (reference sequence). V lost 0 bases, J lost 2 bases, and 25 bases lay in between. Here the CDR3 reads CASSIEGAEGTGSGTNEKLFF. CDR3 nucleotide sequence: TGTGCCAGTAGTATAGAAGGGGCGGAAGGTACGGGAAGTGGGACTAATGAAAAACTGTTTTTT.